This T cell receptor beta chain derives from a study of shared clonotypes between healthy human individuals. Generated by immunoSEQ multiplex PCR, the TCRdb table keeps only in-frame clones and is missing some. The top ten clones hold over 0.1% of a sample with some 2,400,000 clones, approximately 96% of them seen once. As concerns this clone: Its antigen remains unknown.

Study results and caveats: Estimated richness values were generally larger in naive subsets than in memory subsets. The four-donor shared clonotypes exceeded non-shared clonotypes in generation probability, with non-shared ones scoring lower.

The CDR3 is 15 amino acids. In germline, CDR1 is SGHDT, CDR2 YYEEEE. Losses at the gene ends were 3 bases for V and 2 bases for J; bases not matched to a gene: 8. This TCR was sampled from a man younger than 35 in good health. The material sequenced was naive CD4+ T cells sorted from blood. Subset described: CD45RA+ positively selected. The rearrangement uses TRBV5-6 and TRBJ2-7; TRBD2 aligns across 7 bases. In DNA form, the CDR3 reads TGTGCCAGCAGCTCGGCGGGACTATTTCCCTACGAGCAGTACTTC. Protein sequence: CASSSAGLFPYEQYF.